This TCR beta chain came from a study of T cell repertoires in cytomegalovirus infection. General study findings and limits: The response measured ex vivo was dominated by TCR beta clonotypes (HLA-C-restricted and CMV-specific). Cumulative public TCR beta family frequency identified CMV carriers with the relevant HLA.

Germline CDR1 MNHNS, CDR2 SASEGT. This CDR3 is built from 14 residues. V trimming: 1 base; J trimming: 1 base; junction bases outside the gene matches: 0. Comments on this clonotype: The antigen is undetermined.

TCRdb ran MiXCR on the reads and lists one entry per CDR3 protein. Counted here are a few hundred thousand distinct CDR3 sequences, nearly 35% occurring once; the ten biggest clones make up roughly 13%. Sequenced material: cultured PBMCs, taken from culture after CMV antigen stimulation. The sequence came from a human donor in good health (CMV status not recorded). Some clones in this sample may be carry-over from other donors' samples. The chain couples TRBV6-1 to TRBJ1-1; 7 positions match TRBD1. CDR3 residues: CASSEGQGNTEAFF. In DNA, the CDR3 is TGTGCCAGCAGTGAAGGACAGGGGAACACTGAAGCTTTCTTT.